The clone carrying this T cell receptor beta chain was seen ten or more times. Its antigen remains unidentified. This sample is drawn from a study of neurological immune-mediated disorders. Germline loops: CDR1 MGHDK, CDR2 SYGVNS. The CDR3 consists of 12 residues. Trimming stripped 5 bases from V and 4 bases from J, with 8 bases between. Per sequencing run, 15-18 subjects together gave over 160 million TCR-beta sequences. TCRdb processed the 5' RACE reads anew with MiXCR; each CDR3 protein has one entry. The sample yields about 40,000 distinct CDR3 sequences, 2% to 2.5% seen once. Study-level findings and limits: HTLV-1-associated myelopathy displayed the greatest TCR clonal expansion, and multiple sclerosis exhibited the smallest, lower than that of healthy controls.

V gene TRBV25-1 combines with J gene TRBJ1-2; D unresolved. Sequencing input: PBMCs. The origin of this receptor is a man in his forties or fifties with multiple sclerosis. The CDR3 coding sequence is TGTGCCAGCAGTATGATCGGCTATGGCTACACCTTC. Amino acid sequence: CASSMIGYGYTF.